Shown below are 18 T cell receptor beta chains from a single sample sequenced in a study of early T cells in non-severe SARS-CoV-2 infection. TCRdb reanalysed the 5' RACE reads using MiXCR and keeps one entry per CDR3 protein. This table has some 29,000 distinct CDR3 sequences, approximately 4.8% appearing once. Sequenced: whole blood. These receptors were collected from an adult who was a healthcare worker with PCR-confirmed SARS-CoV-2 infection or an uninfected control (not recorded which).

This rearrangement joins TRBV5-6 to TRBJ1-1, with D uncertain. The CDR3 consists of 12 residues. Germline assignment: CDR1 SGHDT and CDR2 YYEEEE. Trimming left V 6 bases short and J 1 base short, with 7 bases between. The CDR3 region has the DNA TGTGCCAGCAATCTTAGGAACACTGAAGCTTTCTTT. Encoded protein: CASNLRNTEAFF.

This clonotype was picked up a small number of times. This rearrangement joins TRBV12-3 or TRBV12-4 to TRBJ1-1, with a tentative D call TRBD1 (5 bases). This CDR3 region has 14 residues. Trimming removed 5 bases at V and 0 bases at J, with 10 bases between. Written as DNA, the CDR3 is TGTGCCAGCAGTCCAGGGTCCATGAACACTGAAGCTTTCTTT. It is translated as CASSPGSMNTEAFF.

This clonotype was seen at least ten times. J is TRBJ1-2 and V is TRBV12-3 or TRBV12-4; possibly TRBD1 for D (5 bases). This CDR3 region has 14 residues. V lost 7 bases and J 4 bases, leaving 16 bases between the germline ends. CDR3: CASTPSGGLYGYTF. DNA for the CDR3: TGTGCCAGCACCCCGAGTGGGGGACTCTATGGCTACACCTTC.

Many counts were recorded for this clonotype. As DNA, the CDR3 is TGCAGTGCTAAACCGGGACAGGGGTACGAGCAGTACTTC. Residues: CSAKPGQGYEQYF. The chain uses TRBV20-1 and TRBJ2-7; TRBD1 matches 10 bases. The J segment lost 4 bases and the V segment lost 4 bases, leaving 4 bases of the junction unmatched. Germline values: CDR1 DFQATT, CDR2 SNEGSKA (reference sequence). The CDR3 runs 13 residues.

This clonotype was detected many times. This chain joins TRBV2 and TRBJ1-2, with D possibly matching TRBD1 (6 bases). The length of the CDR3 is 14 residues. The ends were cut back, 3 bases at V and 4 bases at J, with 12 bases in the middle. Germline CDR1 is SNHLY and CDR2 is FYNNEI. The CDR3 reads CASSDGRGGYGYTF. Here the CDR3 DNA reads TGTGCCAGCAGTGATGGCAGGGGAGGCTATGGCTACACCTTC.

The rearrangement joins TRBV11-2 to TRBJ1-4; the match to TRBD1 covers 7 bases. The CDR3 loop spans 15 amino acids. CDR1 is SGHAT, CDR2 FQNNGV, per germline. With V trimmed by 5 bases and J by 7 bases, 10 bases remained unmatched. CDR3 nucleotides: TGTGCCAGCAGCAAGACAGGGAATGTTGGTGAAAAACTGTTTTTT. This sequence encodes CASSKTGNVGEKLFF. Full variable domain (missing parts from reference TRBV11-2 and TRBJ1-4): EAGVAQSPRYKIIEKRQSVAFWCNPISGHATLYWYQQILGQGPKLLIQFQNNGVVDDSQLPKDRFSAERLKGVDSTLKIQPAKLEDSAVYLCASSKTGNVGEKLFFGSGTQLSVL.

This clonotype was observed many times. The chain recombines TRBV3-1 with TRBJ2-1, with 11 nucleotides matching TRBD2. Germline V gene data show CDR1 as LGHDT and CDR2 as YNNKEL (reference sequence). With 2 bases clipped from V and 4 bases from J, the junction kept 4 bases outside the gene matches. The CDR3 covers 16 residues. CDR3 loop: CASSQIAGGPYNEQFF. CDR3 DNA sequence: TGTGCCAGCAGCCAAATAGCGGGGGGGCCTTACAATGAGCAGTTCTTC.

This clonotype appeared many times. The chain combines TRBV28 with TRBJ1-1; D not resolved. Trimming shortened V by 4 bases and J by 7 bases, and 10 bases separated the two germline ends. Germline CDR1 reads MDHEN; CDR2 reads SYDVKM. The CDR3 spans 12 residues. The CDR3 nucleotides are TGTGCCAGCAGTTATCTCTTGCATGAAGCTTTCTTT. Its protein is CASSYLLHEAFF.

This clonotype has a handful of counts. The chain links TRBV27 to TRBJ2-2; 10 bases map to TRBD1. Per the germline V gene, CDR1 is MNHEY and CDR2 is SMNVEV (reference sequence). J lost 7 bases, V lost 8 bases, and 4 bases had no gene match. This CDR3 is 13 amino acids long. CDR3 sequence: CASRQGAVGELFF. CDR3 DNA sequence: TGTGCCAGCCGACAGGGGGCCGTCGGGGAGCTGTTTTTT.

The rearrangement joins TRBV15 to TRBJ1-1; tentatively, D is TRBD1 (5 bases). The germline V and J ends were trimmed by 1 base and 6 bases, with 12 bases remaining between them. The germline gives CDR1 LNHNV, CDR2 YYDKDF (reference sequence). The CDR3 sequence is 14 residues long. The DNA for the CDR3 is TGTGCCACCAGCAGAGGTGTCGGGGGACCTGAAGCTTTCTTT. Its protein is CATSRGVGGPEAFF.

The V gene is TRBV14, the J gene TRBJ2-5; D is unresolved. Germline V gives CDR1 SGHDN, CDR2 FVKESK. The germline V and J ends were trimmed by 1 base and 5 bases, with 5 bases remaining between them. The CDR3 extends over 12 amino acids. The DNA for the CDR3 is TGTGCCAGCAGCCAAGTTTTGGAGACCCAGTACTTC. It encodes CASSQVLETQYF.

In this sample, this clonotype turned up a few times. The CDR3 is CASSFGQELYF. In nucleotides, the CDR3 is TGTGCCAGCAGTTTCGGGCAGGAACTGTACTTC. The chain uses TRBV27 and TRBJ2-7; the D is unclear. Germline values: CDR1 MNHEY, CDR2 SMNVEV (reference sequence). V was cut by 3 bases and J by 12 bases, with 12 bases left in between. The CDR3 has 11 amino acids.

This clonotype was observed a few times. This chain links TRBV20-1 with TRBJ2-7; possibly TRBD1 or TRBD2 for D (5 bases each). The CDR3 is 12 residues long. The germline V gene encodes CDR1 DFQATT and CDR2 SNEGSKA (reference sequence). Trimming shortened V by 6 bases and J by 2 bases, and 11 bases separated the two germline ends. CDR3 coding DNA: TGCAGTGCCCTGGGACCCCCCTACGAGCAGTACTTC. The encoded protein is CSALGPPYEQYF.

This clonotype has only a few counts. The CDR3 DNA is TGTGCCAGCTCACCCCAGACCTACGAGCAGTACTTC. Translating gives CASSPQTYEQYF. The chain carries TRBV18 and TRBJ2-7; D call uncertain. The CDR3 sequence is 12 residues long. V lost 3 bases to trimming and J lost 2 bases, with 5 bases between them. Germline CDR1 reads KGHSH; CDR2 reads LQKENI.

The sample holds a few counts of this clonotype. This CDR3 reads CASSQLLSDEQFF. DNA for the CDR3: TGTGCCAGCAGCCAGCTGCTATCGGATGAGCAGTTCTTC. The chain links TRBV4-2 to TRBJ2-1, with unresolved D. CDR3 size: 13 residues. Germline values: CDR1 LGHNA, CDR2 YNFKEQ. Trimming took 3 bases from V and 8 from J, leaving 11 bases between them.

This clonotype came up many times. The chain recombines TRBV7-9 with TRBJ1-2; D is possibly TRBD1 (5 bases). CDR1 and CDR2 from the germline V gene are SEHNR and FQNEAQ (reference sequence). The V end lost 1 base, the J end lost 8 bases, and 17 bases lay between the germline ends. The CDR3 spans 15 residues. The CDR3 spells CASSLGGITQVGYTF. The CDR3 DNA sequence: TGTGCCAGCAGCTTAGGAGGGATAACACAGGTCGGCTACACCTTC.

There are many counts of this clonotype. The chain couples TRBV19 to TRBJ1-5, with D perhaps matching TRBD1 (6 bases). With 1 base removed from V and 2 bases from J, the gap between germline ends came to 6 bases. From germline, CDR1 is LNHDA and CDR2 SQIVND (reference sequence). This CDR3 is 14 amino acids long. The CDR3 coding sequence is TGTGCCAGTAGTATAGCAGGGGGCAATCAGCCCCAGCATTTT. Translating it yields CASSIAGGNQPQHF.

The chain has TRBV11-3 and TRBJ2-7; weak D call: TRBD2 (5 bases). The germline V gene encodes CDR1 SGHNT and CDR2 YENEEA. The CDR3 length is 16 residues. The V and J ends lost 3 bases and 4 bases respectively, with 19 bases between them. CDR3 loop: CASSFKQRVRSYEQYF. CDR3 in DNA: TGTGCCAGCAGCTTTAAACAGAGGGTCCGCTCGTACGAGCAGTACTTC.